Described below is a single T cell receptor (beta chain) sequence and its context. The target antigen is unknown. This sample was taken from a study of T cell repertoires in cytomegalovirus infection. About the study: Selection of CMV epitopes for the study included recently identified HLA-C-restricted and well-studied HLA-B-restricted ones. Indications of both CMV infection and matching HLA type were provided by public TCR beta signatures. General study points: HLA-C-restricted CMV clonotypes gave the most frequent clonotype in two of eight donors.

TCRdb processed the reads anew with MiXCR; each CDR3 protein has one entry. Of roughly 220,000 distinct CDR3 sequences listed, less than 50% are singletons. Per germline, CDR1 MNHNY and CDR2 SVGAGI (reference sequence). This CDR3 spans 17 amino acids. J gave up 5 bases and V 0 bases, and 9 bases lay outside the gene matches. The chain has TRBV6-6 and TRBJ2-7; 11 bases line up with TRBD2. The source was CD8+ T cells from cultured PBMCs, collected from culture after CMV antigen stimulation. The TCR comes from a human donor in good health (CMV status not recorded). Some clones in this sample may be carry-over from other donors' samples. CDR3 nucleotides: TGTGCCAGCAGTTACTCAATCCGACTAGCGGGACTCGACGAGCAGTACTTC. Protein product: CASSYSIRLAGLDEQYF.